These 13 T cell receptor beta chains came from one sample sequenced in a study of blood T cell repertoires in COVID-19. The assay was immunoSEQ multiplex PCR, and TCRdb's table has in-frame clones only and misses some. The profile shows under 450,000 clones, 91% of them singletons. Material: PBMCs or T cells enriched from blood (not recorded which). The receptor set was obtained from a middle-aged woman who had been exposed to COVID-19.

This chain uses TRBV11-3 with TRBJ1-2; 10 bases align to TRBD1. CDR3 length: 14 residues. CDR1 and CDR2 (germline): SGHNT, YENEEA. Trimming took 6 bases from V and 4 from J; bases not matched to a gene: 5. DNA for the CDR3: TGTGCCAGCAGTATGGGACAGGGGCGCTATGGCTACACCTTC. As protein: CASSMGQGRYGYTF.

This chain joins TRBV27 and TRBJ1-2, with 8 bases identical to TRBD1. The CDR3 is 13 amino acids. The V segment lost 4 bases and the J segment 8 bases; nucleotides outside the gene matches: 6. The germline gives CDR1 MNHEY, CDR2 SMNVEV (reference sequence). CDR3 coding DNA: TGTGCCAGCAGTTCGACAGGGGTTAGAGGCTACACCTTC. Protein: CASSSTGVRGYTF.

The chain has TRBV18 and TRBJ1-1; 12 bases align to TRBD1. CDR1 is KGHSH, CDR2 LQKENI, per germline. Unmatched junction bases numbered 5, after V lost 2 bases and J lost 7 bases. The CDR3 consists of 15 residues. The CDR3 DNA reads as TGTGCCAGCTCACCATGGGGACAGGGGGCGAGTGAAGCTTTCTTT. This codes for CASSPWGQGASEAFF.

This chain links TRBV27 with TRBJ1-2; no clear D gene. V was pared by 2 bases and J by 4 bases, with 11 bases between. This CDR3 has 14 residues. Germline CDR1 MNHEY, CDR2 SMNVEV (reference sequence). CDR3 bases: TGTGCCAGCAGTTTAGACCGGGTGACCTATGGCTACACCTTC. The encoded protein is CASSLDRVTYGYTF.

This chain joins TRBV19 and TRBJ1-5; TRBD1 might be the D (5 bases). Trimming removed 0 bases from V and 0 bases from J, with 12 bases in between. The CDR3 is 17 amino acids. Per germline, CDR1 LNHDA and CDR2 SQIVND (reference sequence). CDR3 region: CASSIELDSISNQPQHF. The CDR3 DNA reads TGTGCCAGTAGTATAGAATTAGACAGCATTAGCAATCAGCCCCAGCATTTT.

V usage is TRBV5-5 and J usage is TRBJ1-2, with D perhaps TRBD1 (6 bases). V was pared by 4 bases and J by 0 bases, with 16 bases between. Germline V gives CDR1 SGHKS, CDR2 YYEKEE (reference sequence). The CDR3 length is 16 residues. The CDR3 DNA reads TGTGCCAGCAGCCGCATGGGACAACAGGCTAACTATGGCTACACCTTC. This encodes CASSRMGQQANYGYTF. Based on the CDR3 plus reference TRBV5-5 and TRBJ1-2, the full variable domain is DAGVTQSPTHLIKTRGQQVTLRCSPISGHKSVSWYQQVLGQGPQFIFQYYEKEERGRGNFPDRFSARQFPNYSSELNVNALLLGDSALYLCASSRMGQQANYGYTFGSGTRLTVV.

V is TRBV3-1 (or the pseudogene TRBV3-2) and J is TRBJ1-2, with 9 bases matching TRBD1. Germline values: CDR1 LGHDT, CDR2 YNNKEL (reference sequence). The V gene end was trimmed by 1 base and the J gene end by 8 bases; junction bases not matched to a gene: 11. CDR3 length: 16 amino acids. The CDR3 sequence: CASSQGGPRDREGYTF. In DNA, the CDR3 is TGTGCCAGCAGCCAAGGGGGTCCCCGGGACAGGGAAGGCTACACCTTC.

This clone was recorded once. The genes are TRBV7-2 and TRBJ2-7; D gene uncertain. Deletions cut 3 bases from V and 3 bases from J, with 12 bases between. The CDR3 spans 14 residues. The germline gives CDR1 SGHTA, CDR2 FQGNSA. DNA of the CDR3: TGTGCCAGCAGCTTGGGCGTCCTGAACTACGAGCAGTACTTC. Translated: CASSLGVLNYEQYF.

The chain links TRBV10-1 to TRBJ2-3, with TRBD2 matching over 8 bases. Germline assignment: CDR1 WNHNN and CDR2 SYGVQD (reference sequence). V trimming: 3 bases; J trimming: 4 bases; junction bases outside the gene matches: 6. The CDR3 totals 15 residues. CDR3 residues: CASSDSGTSSDTQYF. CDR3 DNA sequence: TGCGCCAGCAGTGATTCGGGGACTAGTTCAGATACGCAGTATTTT.

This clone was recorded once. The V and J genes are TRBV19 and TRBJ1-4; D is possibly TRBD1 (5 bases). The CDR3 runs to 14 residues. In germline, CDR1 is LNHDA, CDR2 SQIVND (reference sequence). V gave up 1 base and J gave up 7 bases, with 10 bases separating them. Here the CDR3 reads CASSIGTGSEKLFF. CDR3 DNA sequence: TGTGCCAGTAGTATAGGTACAGGATCTGAAAAACTGTTTTTT.

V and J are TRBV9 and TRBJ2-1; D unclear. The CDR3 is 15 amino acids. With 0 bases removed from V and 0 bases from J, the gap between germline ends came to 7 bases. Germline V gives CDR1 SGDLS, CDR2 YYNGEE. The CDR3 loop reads CASSVVPSSYNEQFF. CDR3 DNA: TGTGCCAGCAGCGTAGTCCCTTCCTCCTACAATGAGCAGTTCTTC.

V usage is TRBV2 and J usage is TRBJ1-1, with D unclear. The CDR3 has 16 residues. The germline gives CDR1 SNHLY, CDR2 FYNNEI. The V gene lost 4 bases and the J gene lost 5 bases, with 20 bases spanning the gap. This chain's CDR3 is CASSAEGMGLGTEAFF. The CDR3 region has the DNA TGTGCCAGCAGTGCGGAGGGTATGGGTTTGGGGACTGAAGCTTTCTTT.

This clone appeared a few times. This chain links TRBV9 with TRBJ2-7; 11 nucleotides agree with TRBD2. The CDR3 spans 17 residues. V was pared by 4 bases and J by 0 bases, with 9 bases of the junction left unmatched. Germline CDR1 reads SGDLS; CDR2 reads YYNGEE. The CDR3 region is CASSPGTSGKSSYEQYF. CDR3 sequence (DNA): TGTGCCAGCAGCCCAGGGACTAGCGGAAAGAGCTCCTACGAGCAGTACTTC.